This is a list of T cell receptor beta chains from one sample in a study of T cell responses to AZD1222 COVID-19 vaccine. Sequenced by immunoSEQ multiplex PCR; TCRdb stores in-frame clones only, minus some. The sample carries 90,000 to 120,000 clones, roughly nine tenths recorded once. The specimen was peripheral blood, collected on day 0 of AZD1222 vaccination. The receptors here all came from an adult in good health. Each CDR3 is given with its conserved first and last residue. Fields, in order: V gene, J gene, CDR3 protein.

TRBV11-3	TRBJ1-1	CASSLTAGTEAFF
TRBV27	TRBJ2-3	CASSFGQTYTDTQYF
TRBV7-2	TRBJ1-2	CASSATGGAGYGYTF
TRBV10-3	TRBJ1-1	CAISMNTEAFF
TRBV21-1	TRBJ1-3	CASRGQFSGNTIYF
TRBV9	TRBJ2-7	CASSVDDSSYEQYF
TRBV6-2/TRBV6-3	TRBJ2-7	CASSYLGRYYEQYF
TRBV6-2/TRBV6-3	TRBJ1-5	CASSPSPGAGQPQHF
TRBV5-8	TRBJ2-5	CASSGTFQETQYF
TRBV12-3/TRBV12-4	TRBJ1-2	CATGGGNYGYTF
TRBV6-5	TRBJ1-3	CATRGPGENTIYF
TRBV24-1	TRBJ2-3	CATSGGTGATDTQYF
TRBV6-5	TRBJ1-4	CASSRRVSNEKLFF
TRBV4-2	TRBJ2-1	CASRLMRSSYNEQFF
TRBV7-9	TRBJ2-7	CASSLGQGPPGRQYF
TRBV5-1	TRBJ2-3	CASSLTHGGTDTQYF
TRBV7-2	TRBJ2-1	CASSFMTSGGANEQFF
TRBV12-5	TRBJ2-5	CASGPKETQYF